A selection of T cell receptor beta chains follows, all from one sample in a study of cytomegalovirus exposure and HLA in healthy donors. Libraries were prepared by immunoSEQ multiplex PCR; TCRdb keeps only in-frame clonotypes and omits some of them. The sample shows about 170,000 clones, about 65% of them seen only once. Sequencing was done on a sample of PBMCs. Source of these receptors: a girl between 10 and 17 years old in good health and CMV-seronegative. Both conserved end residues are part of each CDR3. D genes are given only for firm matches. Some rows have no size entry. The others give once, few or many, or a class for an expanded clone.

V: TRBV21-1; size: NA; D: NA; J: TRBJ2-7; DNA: TGTGCCAGCAGCAAAGCCCACCCCACTGGGCGTTGGTCCTACGAGCAGTACTTC; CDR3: CASSKAHPTGRWSYEQYF
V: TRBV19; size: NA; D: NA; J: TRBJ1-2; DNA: TGTGCCAGTAGTATTTCTCTCTCTAACTATGGCTACACCTTC; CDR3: CASSISLSNYGYTF
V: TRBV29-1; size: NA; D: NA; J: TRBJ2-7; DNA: TGCAGCGTTGAAGAGTCAGGGCAGGGGCGTCGCGAGCAGTACTTC; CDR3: CSVEESGQGRREQYF
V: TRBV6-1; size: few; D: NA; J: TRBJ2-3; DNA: TGTGCCAGCACCCTCGGTGGAGGGTCCGCAGATACGCAGTATTTT; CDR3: CASTLGGGSADTQYF
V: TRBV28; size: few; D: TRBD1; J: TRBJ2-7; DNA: TGTGCCACGGCCTCCTGGACAGGCTCCTACGAGCAGTACTTC; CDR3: CATASWTGSYEQYF
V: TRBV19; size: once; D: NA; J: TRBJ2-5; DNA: TGTGCCAGTAGACCAGGCGCCACCACCCAGGAGACCCAGTACTTC; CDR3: CASRPGATTQETQYF
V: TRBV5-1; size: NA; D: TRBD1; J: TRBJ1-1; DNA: TGCGCCAGCAGCTCCCCGGGGCCGGGAGACAGGGCTTACACTGAAGCTTTCTTT; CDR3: CASSSPGPGDRAYTEAFF
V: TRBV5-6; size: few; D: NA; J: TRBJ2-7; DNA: TGTGCCAGCAGCGCCACTACAGGGTCACTAACCTACGAGCAGTACTTC; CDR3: CASSATTGSLTYEQYF
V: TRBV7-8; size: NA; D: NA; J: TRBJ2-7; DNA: TGTGCCAGCAGCTTATTATACTCCGGGACACCGATTTCCTACGAGCAGTACTTC; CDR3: CASSLLYSGTPISYEQYF
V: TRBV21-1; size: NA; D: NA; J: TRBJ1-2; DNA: TGTGCCAGCAACCGGGACAGGGGGCTTGTGGACTATGGCTACACCTTC; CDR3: CASNRDRGLVDYGYTF
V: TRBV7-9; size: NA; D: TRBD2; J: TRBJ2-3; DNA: TGTGCCAACTCGAACCCCGGGACTAGAGACATGGAGGATACGCAGTATTTT; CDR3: CANSNPGTRDMEDTQYF
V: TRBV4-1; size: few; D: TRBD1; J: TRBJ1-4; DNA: TGCGCCAGCAGCCAAGAGTCGACAGGGGTTAGGGAAAAACTGTTTTTT; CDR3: CASSQESTGVREKLFF
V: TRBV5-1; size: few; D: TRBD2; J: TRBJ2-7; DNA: TGCGCCAGCAGCTCCTTGGGGGGGATTCGGGGTTACGAGCAGTACTTC; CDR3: CASSSLGGIRGYEQYF
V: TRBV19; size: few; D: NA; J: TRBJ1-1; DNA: TGTGCCAGTAGTCTTCGGGAAACTGAAGCTTTCTTT; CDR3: CASSLRETEAFF
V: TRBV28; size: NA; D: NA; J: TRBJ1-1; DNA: TGTGCCAGCACCGACCGAGGCACTGAAGCTTTCTTT; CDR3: CASTDRGTEAFF
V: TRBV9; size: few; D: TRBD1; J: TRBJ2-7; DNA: TGTGCCAGCAGCGTAGGGACAGGAGACATCGACGAGCAGTACTTC; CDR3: CASSVGTGDIDEQYF
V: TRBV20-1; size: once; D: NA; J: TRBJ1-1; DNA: TGCAGTGCTAGCGGGGGAACTGAAGCTTTCTTT; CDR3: CSASGGTEAFF
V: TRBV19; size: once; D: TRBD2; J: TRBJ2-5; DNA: TGTGCCAGTAGTATAGTATCGGGTCTAGCGGGGGTAGTTCGAGAGACCCAGTACTTC; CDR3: CASSIVSGLAGVVRETQYF
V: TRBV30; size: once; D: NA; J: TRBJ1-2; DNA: TGTGCCTGGAGTCCCGGACAGAGCTATGGCTACACCTTC; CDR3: CAWSPGQSYGYTF
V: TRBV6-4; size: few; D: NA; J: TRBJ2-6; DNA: TGTGCCAGCAGTGGGGGCAGTTTTGACTCTGGGGCCAACGTCCTGACTTTC; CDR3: CASSGGSFDSGANVLTF
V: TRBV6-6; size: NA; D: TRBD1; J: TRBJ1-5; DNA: TGTGCCAGCAGTTCCGCACAGGGGGAACAGCCCCAGCATTTT; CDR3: CASSSAQGEQPQHF
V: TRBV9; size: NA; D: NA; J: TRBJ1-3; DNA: TGTGCCAGCAGCGTAACTCGGAGGGACACCATATATTTT; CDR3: CASSVTRRDTIYF
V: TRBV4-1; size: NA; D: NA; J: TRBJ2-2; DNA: TGCGCCAGCAGCCAAGGAGACAGAGACACCGGGGAGCTGTTTTTT; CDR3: CASSQGDRDTGELFF
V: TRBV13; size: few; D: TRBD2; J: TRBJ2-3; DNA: TGTGCCAGCAGCCCCGGGACTAGCGGGGGTTGGCCCACAGATACGCAGTATTTT; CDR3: CASSPGTSGGWPTDTQYF
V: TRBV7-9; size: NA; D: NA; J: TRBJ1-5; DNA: TGTGCCAGCAGCCTGCAGGGTGGGTTCGGCAATCAGCCCCAGCATTTT; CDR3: CASSLQGGFGNQPQHF
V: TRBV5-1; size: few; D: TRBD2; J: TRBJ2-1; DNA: TGCGCCAGCAGCTTGGGGGGACTAGCGGACAATGAGCAGTTCTTC; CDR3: CASSLGGLADNEQFF
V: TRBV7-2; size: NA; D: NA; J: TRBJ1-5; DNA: TGTGCCAGCAGCTCGGACGGGGCCCCCGGGGGGGGTCAGCCCCAGCATTTT; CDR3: CASSSDGAPGGGQPQHF
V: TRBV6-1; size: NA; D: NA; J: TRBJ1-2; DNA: TGTGCCAGCAGTCCAGGGGCAGGCTACACCTTC; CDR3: CASSPGAGYTF
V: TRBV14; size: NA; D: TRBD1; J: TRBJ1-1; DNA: TGTGCCAGCAGCCAAAGAGCGGGACAGGTTGCTCTGGACACTGAAGCTTTCTTT; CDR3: CASSQRAGQVALDTEAFF
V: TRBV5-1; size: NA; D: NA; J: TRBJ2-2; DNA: TGCGCCAGCAGCTTGGCCGTCATACAGAACACCGGGGAGCTGTTTTTT; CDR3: CASSLAVIQNTGELFF
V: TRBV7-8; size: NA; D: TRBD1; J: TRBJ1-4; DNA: TGTGCCAGCAGCTTAGCGGGCAGGGGGTCTGAAAAACTGTTTTTT; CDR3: CASSLAGRGSEKLFF
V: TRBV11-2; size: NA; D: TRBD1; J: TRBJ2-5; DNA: TGTGCCAGCAGCTTATACAGGGGGCAAGGAGAGACCCAGTACTTC; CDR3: CASSLYRGQGETQYF
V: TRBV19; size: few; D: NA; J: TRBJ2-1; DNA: TGTGCCAGTACTCCAGTGAGTTCGGGGAATGAGCAGTTCTTC; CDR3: CASTPVSSGNEQFF
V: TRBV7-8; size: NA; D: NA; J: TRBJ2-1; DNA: TGTGCCAGCAGCTTCTCCTCGGGTAGCAATGAGCAGTTCTTC; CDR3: CASSFSSGSNEQFF
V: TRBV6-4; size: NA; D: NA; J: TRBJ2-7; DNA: TGTGCCAGCTCTCAGGGCCGCTCCTACGAGCAGTACTTC; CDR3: CASSQGRSYEQYF
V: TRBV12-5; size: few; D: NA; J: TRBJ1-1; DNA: TGTGCTAGTGTTAAGACAGGAACCACTGAAGCTTTCTTT; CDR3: CASVKTGTTEAFF
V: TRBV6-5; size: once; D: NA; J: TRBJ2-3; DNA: TGTGCCAGCACTTTAGGGGAGGGGGCAGATACGCAGTATTTT; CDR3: CASTLGEGADTQYF
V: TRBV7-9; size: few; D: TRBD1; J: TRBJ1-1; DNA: TGTGCCAGCAGCCAGGACAGGGGGTATGAAGCTTTCTTT; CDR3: CASSQDRGYEAFF
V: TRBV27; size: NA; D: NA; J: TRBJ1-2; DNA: TGTGCCAGCAGTTTACGTCTGGAGGGGTGGAGTGGCTACACCTTC; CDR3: CASSLRLEGWSGYTF
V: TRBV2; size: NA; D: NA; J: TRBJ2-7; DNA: TGTGCCAGCAGTGGTGGCCTTTACTACGAGCAGTACTTC; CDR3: CASSGGLYYEQYF
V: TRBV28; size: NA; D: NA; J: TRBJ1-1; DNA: TGTGCCAGCAGTTTTCTCACTGAAGCTTTCTTT; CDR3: CASSFLTEAFF
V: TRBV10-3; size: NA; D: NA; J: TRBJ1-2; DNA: TGTGCCATCAGTGAGTCCCCGAGAGGATTTGGCTATTTTGGCTACACCTTC; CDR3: CAISESPRGFGYFGYTF
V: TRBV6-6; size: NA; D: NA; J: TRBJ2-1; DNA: TGTGCCAGCACTTCCCCGGACAGCTGGCCGTACAATGAGCAGTTCTTC; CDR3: CASTSPDSWPYNEQFF
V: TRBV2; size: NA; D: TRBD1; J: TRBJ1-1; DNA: TGTGCCAGCAGGGGGGACAGGTACAACACTGAAGCTTTCTTT; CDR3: CASRGDRYNTEAFF
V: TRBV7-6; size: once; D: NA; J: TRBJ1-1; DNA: TGTGCCAGCAGCTTAGGCGTAGAGGGAGACACTGAAGCTTTCTTT; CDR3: CASSLGVEGDTEAFF
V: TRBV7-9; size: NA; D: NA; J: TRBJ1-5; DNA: TGTGCCAGCAGCTTAGGGCGTGGCGGGATTCAGCCCCAGCATTTT; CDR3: CASSLGRGGIQPQHF
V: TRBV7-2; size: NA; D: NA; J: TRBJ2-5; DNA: TGTGCCAGCAGCTTAAACCCAGGGCGGAGAGAGACCCAGTACTTC; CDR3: CASSLNPGRRETQYF
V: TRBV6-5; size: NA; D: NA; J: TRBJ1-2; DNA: TGTGCCAGCCGGGAAGGCAGCCCGGGCAACTATGGCTACACCTTC; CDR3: CASREGSPGNYGYTF
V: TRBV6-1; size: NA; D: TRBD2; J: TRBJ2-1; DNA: TGTGCCAGCAGCACTACTAGCGGGGACTACAATGAGCAGTTCTTC; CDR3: CASSTTSGDYNEQFF
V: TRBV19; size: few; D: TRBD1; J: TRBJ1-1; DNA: TGTGCCAGTACAATTGGGACAGTGAACACTGAAGCTTTCTTT; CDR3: CASTIGTVNTEAFF
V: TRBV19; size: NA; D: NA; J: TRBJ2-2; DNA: TGTGCCAGTAGTAGCTGGACAGCGAACACCGGGGAGCTGTTTTTT; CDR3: CASSSWTANTGELFF
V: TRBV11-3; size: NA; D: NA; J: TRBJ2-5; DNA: TGTGCCAGCAGCTTGAACGGCCAAGAGACCCAGTACTTC; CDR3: CASSLNGQETQYF
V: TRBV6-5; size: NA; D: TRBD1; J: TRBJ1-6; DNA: TGTGCCAGCAGCGCGGGACAGAGAAATTCACCCCTCCACTTT; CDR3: CASSAGQRNSPLHF
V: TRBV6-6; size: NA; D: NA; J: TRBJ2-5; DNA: TGTGCCAGCAGAAGAGGGAGCGGCGAGACCCAGTACTTC; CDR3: CASRRGSGETQYF
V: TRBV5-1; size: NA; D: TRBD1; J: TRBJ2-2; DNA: TGCGCCAGCAGCTTGGGCGGACAGGTCTCCGGGGAGCTGTTTTTT; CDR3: CASSLGGQVSGELFF
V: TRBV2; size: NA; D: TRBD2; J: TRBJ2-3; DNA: TGTGCCACCACTAGCGGGGGGACCACAGATACGCAGTATTTT; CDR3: CATTSGGTTDTQYF
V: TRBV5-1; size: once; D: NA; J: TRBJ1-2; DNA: TGCGCCAGCAGCTTGGAAGGTGCTAGCGGCTACACCTTC; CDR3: CASSLEGASGYTF